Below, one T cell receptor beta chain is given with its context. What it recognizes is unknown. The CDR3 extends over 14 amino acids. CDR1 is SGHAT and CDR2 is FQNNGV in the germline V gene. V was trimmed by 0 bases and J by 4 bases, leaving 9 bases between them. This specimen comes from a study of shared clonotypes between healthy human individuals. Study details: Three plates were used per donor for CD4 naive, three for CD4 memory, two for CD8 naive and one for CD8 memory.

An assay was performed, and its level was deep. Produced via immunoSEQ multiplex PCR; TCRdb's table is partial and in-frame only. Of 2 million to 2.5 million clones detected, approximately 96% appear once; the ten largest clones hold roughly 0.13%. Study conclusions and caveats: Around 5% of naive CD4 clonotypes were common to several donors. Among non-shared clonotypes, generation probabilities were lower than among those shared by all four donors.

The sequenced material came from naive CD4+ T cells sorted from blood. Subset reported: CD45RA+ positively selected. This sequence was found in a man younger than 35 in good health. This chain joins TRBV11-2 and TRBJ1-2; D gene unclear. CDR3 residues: CASSLDQQFYGYTF. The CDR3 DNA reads TGTGCCAGCAGCTTAGACCAGCAATTCTATGGCTACACCTTC.